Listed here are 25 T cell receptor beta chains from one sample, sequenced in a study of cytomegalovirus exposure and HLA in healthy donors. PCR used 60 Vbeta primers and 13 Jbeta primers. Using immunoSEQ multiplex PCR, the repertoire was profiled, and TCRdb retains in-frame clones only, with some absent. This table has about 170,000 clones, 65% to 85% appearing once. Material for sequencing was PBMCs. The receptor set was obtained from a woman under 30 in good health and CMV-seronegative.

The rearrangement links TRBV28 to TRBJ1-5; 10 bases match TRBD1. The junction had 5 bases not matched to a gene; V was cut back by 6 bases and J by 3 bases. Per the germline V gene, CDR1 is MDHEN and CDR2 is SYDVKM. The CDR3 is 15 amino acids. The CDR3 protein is CASRKTGGANQPQHF. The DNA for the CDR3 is TGTGCCAGCAGGAAGACAGGGGGCGCCAATCAGCCCCAGCATTTT.

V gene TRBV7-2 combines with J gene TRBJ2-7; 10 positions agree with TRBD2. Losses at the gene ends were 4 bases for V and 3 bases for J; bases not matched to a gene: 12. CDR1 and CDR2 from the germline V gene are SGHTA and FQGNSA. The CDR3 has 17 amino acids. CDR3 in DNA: TGTGCCAGCAGCTCTAGAGCTAGCGGGAGTAATATCTACGAGCAGTACTTC. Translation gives CASSSRASGSNIYEQYF. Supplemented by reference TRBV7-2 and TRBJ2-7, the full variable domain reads GAGVSQSPSNKVTEKGKDVELRCDPISGHTALYWYRQSLGQGLEFLIYFQGNSAPDKSGLPSDRFSAERTGGSVSTLTIQRTQQEDSAVYLCASSSRASGSNIYEQYFGPGTRLTVT.

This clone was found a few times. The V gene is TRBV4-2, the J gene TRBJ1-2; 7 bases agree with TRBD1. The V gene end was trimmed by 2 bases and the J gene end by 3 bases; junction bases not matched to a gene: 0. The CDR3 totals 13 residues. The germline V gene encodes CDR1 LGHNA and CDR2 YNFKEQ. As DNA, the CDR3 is TGTGCCAGCAGCCAAACAGGGGACTATGGCTACACCTTC. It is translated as CASSQTGDYGYTF.

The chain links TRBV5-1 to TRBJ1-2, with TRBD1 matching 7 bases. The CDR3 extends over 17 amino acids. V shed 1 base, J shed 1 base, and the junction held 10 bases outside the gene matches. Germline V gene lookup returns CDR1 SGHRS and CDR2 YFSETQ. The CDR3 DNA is TGCGCCAGCAGCTTGTCTTTGTACGGGACAGATAACTATGGCTACACCTTC. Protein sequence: CASSLSLYGTDNYGYTF.

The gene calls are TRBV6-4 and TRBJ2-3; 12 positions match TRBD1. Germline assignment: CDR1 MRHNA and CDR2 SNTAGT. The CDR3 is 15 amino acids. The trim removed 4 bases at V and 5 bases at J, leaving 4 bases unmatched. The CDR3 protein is CASSGGTGGVDTQYF. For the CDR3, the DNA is TGTGCCAGCAGTGGCGGGACAGGGGGCGTAGATACGCAGTATTTT.

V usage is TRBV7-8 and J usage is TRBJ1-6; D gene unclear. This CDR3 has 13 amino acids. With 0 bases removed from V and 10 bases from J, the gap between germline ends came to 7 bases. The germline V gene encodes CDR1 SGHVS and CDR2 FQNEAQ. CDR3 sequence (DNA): TGTGCCAGCAGCTTAGCGGAGAACTCACCCCTCCACTTT. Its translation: CASSLAENSPLHF.

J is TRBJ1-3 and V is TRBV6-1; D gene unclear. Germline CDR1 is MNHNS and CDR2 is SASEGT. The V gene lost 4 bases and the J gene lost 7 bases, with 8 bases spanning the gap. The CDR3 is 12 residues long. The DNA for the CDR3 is TGTGCCAGCAGTGTTATCGGGAACACCATATATTTT. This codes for CASSVIGNTIYF.

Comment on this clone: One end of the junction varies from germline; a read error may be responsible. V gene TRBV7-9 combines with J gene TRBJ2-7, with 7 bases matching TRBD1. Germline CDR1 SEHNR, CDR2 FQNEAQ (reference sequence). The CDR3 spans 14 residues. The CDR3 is CSSSLTGTYEAQYF. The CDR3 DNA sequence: TGTTCCAGCAGCTTGACAGGGACCTACGAAGCGCAGTACTTC. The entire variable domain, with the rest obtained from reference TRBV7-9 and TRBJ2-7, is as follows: DTGVSQNPRHKITKRGQNVTFRCDPISEHNRLYWYRQTLGQGPEFLTYFQNEAQLEKSRLLSDRFSAERPKGSFSTLEIQRTEQGDSAMYLCSSSLTGTYEAQYFGPGTRLTVT.

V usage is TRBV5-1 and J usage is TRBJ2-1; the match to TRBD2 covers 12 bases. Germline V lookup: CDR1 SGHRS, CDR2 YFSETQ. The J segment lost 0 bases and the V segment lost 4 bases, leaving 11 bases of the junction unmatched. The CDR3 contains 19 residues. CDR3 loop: CASSPRASGRDSSYNEQFF. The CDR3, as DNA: TGCGCCAGCAGCCCGAGGGCTAGCGGGAGGGATAGCTCCTACAATGAGCAGTTCTTC.

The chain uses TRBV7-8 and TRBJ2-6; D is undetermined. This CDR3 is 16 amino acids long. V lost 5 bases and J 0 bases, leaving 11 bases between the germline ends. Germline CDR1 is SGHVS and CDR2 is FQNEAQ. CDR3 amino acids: CASSATFSSGANVLTF. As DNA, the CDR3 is TGTGCCAGCAGCGCCACGTTTAGCTCTGGGGCCAACGTCCTGACTTTC.

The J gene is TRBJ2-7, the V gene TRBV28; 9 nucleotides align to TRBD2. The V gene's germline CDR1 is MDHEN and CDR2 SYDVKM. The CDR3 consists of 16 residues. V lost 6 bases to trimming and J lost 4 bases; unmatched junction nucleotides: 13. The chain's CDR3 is CASSGASGKVPYEQYF. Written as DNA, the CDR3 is TGTGCCAGCAGCGGGGCTAGCGGGAAGGTCCCGTACGAGCAGTACTTC.

DNA for the CDR3: TGTGCCAGCAGCTTAGCGCTCATGACTAGCGGGAGCGCAGATACGCAGTATTTT. This codes for CASSLALMTSGSADTQYF. The chain carries TRBV7-6 and TRBJ2-3; the match to TRBD2 covers 12 bases. The V gene's germline CDR1 is SGHVS and CDR2 FNYEAQ. Germline trimming cut 0 bases from V and 4 bases from J; bases unmatched to any gene: 8. The length of the CDR3 is 18 residues. The entire variable domain, with the rest obtained from reference TRBV7-6 and TRBJ2-3, is as follows: GAGVSQSPRYKVTKRGQDVALRCDPISGHVSLYWYRQALGQGPEFLTYFNYEAQQDKSGLPNDRFSAERPEGSISTLTIQRTEQRDSAMYRCASSLALMTSGSADTQYFGPGTRLTVL.

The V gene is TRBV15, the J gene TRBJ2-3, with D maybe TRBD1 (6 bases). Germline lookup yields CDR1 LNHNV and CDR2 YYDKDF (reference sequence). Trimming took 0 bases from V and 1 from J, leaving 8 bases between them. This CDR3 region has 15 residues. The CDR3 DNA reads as TGTGCCACCAGCAGAGACAGACAGGGCACAGATACGCAGTATTTT. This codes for CATSRDRQGTDTQYF.

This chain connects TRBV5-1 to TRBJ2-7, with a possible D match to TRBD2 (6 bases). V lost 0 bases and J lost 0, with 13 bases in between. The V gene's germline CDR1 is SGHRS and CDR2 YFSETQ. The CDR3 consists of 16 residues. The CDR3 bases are TGCGCCAGCAGCTTGGGGGCGGGGTTGAGCTCCTACGAGCAGTACTTC. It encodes CASSLGAGLSSYEQYF.

CDR3 loop: CASSQETGTNTGELFF. The CDR3 DNA is TGTGCCAGCAGCCAAGAGACAGGAACGAACACCGGGGAGCTGTTTTTT. The chain recombines TRBV4-2 with TRBJ2-2; the D gene is possibly TRBD1 (6 bases). This CDR3 region has 16 residues. CDR1 is LGHNA, CDR2 YNFKEQ, per germline. Trimming left V 0 bases short and J 0 bases short, with 8 bases between.

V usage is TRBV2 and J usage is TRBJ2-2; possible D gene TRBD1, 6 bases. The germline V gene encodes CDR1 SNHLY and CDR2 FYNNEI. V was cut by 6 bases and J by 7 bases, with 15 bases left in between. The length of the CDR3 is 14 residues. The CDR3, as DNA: TGTGCCAGCAGGGGTATACAGGGCGTCGGGGAGCTGTTTTTT. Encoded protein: CASRGIQGVGELFF.

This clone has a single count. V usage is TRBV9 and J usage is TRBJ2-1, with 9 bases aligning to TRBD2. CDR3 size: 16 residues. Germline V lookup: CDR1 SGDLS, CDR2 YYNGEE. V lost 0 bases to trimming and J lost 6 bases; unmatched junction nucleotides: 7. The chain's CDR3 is CASSVVPSGTPNEQFF. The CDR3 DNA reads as TGTGCCAGCAGCGTAGTCCCTAGCGGGACCCCCAATGAGCAGTTCTTC.

The chain's CDR3 is CASSGRRESSTDTQYF. The CDR3 DNA sequence: TGTGCCAGTAGTGGTAGGCGGGAATCTAGCACAGATACGCAGTATTTT. V usage is TRBV19 and J usage is TRBJ2-3, with D possibly being TRBD2 (6 bases). V was pared by 5 bases and J by 0 bases, with 15 bases between. This CDR3 is 16 amino acids long. The germline CDR1 and CDR2 sequences are LNHDA and SQIVND (reference sequence).

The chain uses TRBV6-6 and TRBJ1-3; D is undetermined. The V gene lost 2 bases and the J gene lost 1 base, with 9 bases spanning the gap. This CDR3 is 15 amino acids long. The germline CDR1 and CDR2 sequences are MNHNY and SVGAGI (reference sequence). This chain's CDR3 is CASSYTAVSGNTIYF. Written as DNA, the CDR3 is TGTGCCAGCAGTTACACCGCGGTGTCTGGAAACACCATATATTTT.

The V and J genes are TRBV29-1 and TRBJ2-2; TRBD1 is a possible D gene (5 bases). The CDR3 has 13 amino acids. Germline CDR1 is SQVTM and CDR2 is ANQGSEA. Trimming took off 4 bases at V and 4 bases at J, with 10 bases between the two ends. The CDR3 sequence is CSVGPGLTGELFF. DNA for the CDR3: TGCAGCGTTGGGCCAGGGCTCACCGGGGAGCTGTTTTTT.

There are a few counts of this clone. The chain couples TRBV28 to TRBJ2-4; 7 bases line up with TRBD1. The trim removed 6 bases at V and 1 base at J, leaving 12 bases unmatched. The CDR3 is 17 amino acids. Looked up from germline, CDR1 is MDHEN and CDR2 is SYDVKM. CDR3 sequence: CASRTLQGNRAKNIQYF. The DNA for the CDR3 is TGTGCCAGCAGGACATTACAGGGGAATCGGGCCAAAAACATTCAGTACTTC.

The CDR3 here is CASRYGQGLQETQYF. The DNA of the CDR3 is TGTGCCAGCAGGTACGGACAAGGTTTACAAGAGACCCAGTACTTC. The V and J genes are TRBV5-6 and TRBJ2-5; possible D gene TRBD1, 5 bases. The CDR3 sequence is 15 residues long. Trimming cost V 5 bases and J 2 bases, with 16 bases left between them. CDR1 and CDR2 (germline): SGHDT, YYEEEE.

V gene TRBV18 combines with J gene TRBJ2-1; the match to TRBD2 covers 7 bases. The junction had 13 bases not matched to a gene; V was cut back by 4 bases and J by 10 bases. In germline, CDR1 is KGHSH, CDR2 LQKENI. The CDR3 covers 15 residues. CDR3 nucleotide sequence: TGTGCCAGCTCACAACCCCCTGCGGGAGTTAGGGAGCAGTTCTTC. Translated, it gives CASSQPPAGVREQFF.

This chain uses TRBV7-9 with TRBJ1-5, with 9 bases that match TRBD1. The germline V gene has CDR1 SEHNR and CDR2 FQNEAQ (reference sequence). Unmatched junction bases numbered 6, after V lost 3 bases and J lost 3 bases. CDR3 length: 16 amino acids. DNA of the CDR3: TGTGCCAGCAGCTTTTCCGGGACAGGGAACAATCAGCCCCAGCATTTT. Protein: CASSFSGTGNNQPQHF.

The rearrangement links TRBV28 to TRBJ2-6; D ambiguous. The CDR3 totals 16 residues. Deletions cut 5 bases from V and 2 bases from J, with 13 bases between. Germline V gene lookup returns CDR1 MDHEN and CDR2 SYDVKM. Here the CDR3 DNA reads TGTGCCAGCAGTATGGGCCCTGTGGCTGGGGCCAACGTCCTGACTTTC. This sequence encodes CASSMGPVAGANVLTF.